This T cell receptor beta chain is from a study of T cells expressing NK-cell markers. Turning to the study itself: Cells sorted as CD3+CD56+NKG2C+, CD3+CD56+NKG2C- and CD3+CD56-NKG2C+ T cells supplied the TCR beta repertoires. General study results and limits: Certain NKG2C+ T cell clones were expanded, and their HCMV specificity remained unclear.

Remarks on this clonotype: Its antigen is unidentified.

No DNA is given; TCRdb re-called the 5' RACE reads and lists each CDR3 protein once. The table for this sample gives tens of thousands of distinct CDR3 sequences. This clonotype was sampled from a woman between 18 and 75 years old in good health. Specimen: blood T cells: a sorted CD56 or NKG2C T cell subset, CD4+ or CD8+ T cells, or bulk PBMC T cells (not recorded which).

CDR3 loop: CSAPQGNTEAFF. V usage is TRBV20-1 and J usage is TRBJ1-1; TCRdb indicates TRBD1, and absent DNA this call remains unverified. The CDR3 loop spans 12 amino acids. The V gene's germline CDR1 is DFQATT and CDR2 SNEGSKA (reference sequence).